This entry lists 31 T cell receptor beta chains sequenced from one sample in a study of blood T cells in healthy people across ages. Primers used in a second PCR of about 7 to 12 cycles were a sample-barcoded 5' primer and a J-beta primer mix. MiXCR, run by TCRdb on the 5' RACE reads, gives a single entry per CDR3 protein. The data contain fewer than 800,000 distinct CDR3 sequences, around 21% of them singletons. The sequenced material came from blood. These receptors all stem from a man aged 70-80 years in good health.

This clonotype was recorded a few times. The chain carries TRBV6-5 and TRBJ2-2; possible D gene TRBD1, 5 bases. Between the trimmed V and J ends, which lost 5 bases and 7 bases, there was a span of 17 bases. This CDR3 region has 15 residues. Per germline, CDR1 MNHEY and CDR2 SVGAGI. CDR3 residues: CASSPDMGRFGELFF. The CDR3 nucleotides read TGTGCCAGCAGTCCGGACATGGGGCGCTTCGGGGAGCTGTTTTTT.

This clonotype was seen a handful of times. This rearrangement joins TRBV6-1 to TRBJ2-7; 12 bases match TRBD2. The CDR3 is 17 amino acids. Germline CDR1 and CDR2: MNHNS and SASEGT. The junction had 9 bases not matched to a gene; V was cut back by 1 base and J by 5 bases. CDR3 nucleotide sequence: TGTGCCAGCAGTGAAGGTCTCCTAGCGGGAGGGTTAGACGAGCAGTACTTC. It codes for CASSEGLLAGGLDEQYF.

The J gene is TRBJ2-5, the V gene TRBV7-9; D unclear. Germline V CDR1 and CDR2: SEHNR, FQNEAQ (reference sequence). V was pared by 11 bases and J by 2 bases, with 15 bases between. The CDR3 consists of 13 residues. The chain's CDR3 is CAGVLLRQETQYF. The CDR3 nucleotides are TGTGCCGGAGTGCTATTGAGACAAGAGACCCAGTACTTC.

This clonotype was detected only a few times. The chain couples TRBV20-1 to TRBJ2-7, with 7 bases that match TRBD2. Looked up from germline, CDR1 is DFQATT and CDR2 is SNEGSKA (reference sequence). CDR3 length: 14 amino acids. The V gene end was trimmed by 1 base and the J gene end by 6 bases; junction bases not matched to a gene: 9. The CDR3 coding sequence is TGCAGTGCTAGAGTGCGGCTAGCGGTCCCCGAGCAGTACTTC. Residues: CSARVRLAVPEQYF.

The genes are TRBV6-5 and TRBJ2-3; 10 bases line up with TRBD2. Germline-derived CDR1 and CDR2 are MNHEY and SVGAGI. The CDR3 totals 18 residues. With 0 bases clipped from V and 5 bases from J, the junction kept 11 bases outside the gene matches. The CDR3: CASSYSMASGSPIDTQYF. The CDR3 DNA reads TGTGCCAGCAGTTACTCGATGGCTAGCGGGAGTCCTATAGATACGCAGTATTTT.

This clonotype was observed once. The CDR3 is CASSTGQGAQNEQFF. CDR3 nucleotide sequence: TGTGCCAGCAGCACGGGACAGGGGGCGCAGAATGAGCAGTTCTTC. This sequence joins TRBV9 and TRBJ2-1; 12 bases are a match to TRBD1. The germline CDR1 and CDR2 sequences are SGDLS and YYNGEE. This CDR3 region has 15 residues. The junction had 6 bases not matched to a gene; V was cut back by 4 bases and J by 7 bases.

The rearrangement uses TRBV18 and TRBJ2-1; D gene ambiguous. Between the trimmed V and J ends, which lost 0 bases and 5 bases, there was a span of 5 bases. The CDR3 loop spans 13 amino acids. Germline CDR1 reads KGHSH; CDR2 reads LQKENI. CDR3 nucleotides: TGTGCCAGCTCACCACCCACTAACAATGAGCAGTTCTTC. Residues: CASSPPTNNEQFF. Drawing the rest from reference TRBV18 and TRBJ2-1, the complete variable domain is NAGVMQNPRHLVRRRGQEARLRCSPMKGHSHVYWYRQLPEEGLKFMVYLQKENIIDESGMPKERFSAEFPKEGPSILRIQQVVRGDSAAYFCASSPPTNNEQFFGPGTRLTVL.

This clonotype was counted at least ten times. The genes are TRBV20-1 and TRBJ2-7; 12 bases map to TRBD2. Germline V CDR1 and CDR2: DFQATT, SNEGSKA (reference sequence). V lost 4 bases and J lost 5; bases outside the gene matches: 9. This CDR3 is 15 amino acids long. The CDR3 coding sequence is TGCAGTGCTACGAAGACTAGCGGGAGTAGCCACGAGCAGTACTTC. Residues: CSATKTSGSSHEQYF.

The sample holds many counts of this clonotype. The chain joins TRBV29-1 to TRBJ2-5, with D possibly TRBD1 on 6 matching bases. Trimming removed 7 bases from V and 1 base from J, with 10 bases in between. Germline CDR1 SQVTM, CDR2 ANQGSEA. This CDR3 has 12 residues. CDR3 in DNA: TGCAGCGGTCGGACAGCCCAAGAGACCCAGTACTTC. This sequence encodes CSGRTAQETQYF. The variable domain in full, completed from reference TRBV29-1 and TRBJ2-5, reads SAVISQKPSRDICQRGTSLTIQCQVDSQVTMMFWYRQQPGQSLTLIATANQGSEATYESGFVIDKFPISRPNLTFSTLTVSNMSPEDSSIYLCSGRTAQETQYFGPGTRLLVL.

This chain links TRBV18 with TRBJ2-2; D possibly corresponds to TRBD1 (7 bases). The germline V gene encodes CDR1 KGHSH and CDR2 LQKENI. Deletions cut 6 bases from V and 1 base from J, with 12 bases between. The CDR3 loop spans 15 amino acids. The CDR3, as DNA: TGTGCCAGCTCCCGCGGGACAGTGAACACCGGGGAGCTGTTTTTT. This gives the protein CASSRGTVNTGELFF.

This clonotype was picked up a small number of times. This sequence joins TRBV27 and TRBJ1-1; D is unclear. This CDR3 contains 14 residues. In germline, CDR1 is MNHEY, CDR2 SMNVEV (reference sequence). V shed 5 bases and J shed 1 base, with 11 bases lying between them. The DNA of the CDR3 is TGTGCCAGCAGTCCAACACGGAAGAACACTGAAGCTTTCTTT. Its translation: CASSPTRKNTEAFF.

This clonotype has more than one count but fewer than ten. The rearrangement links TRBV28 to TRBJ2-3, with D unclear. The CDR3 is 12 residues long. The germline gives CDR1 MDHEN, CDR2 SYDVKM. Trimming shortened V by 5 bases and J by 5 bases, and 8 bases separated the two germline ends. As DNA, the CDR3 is TGTGCCAGCAGTCCCTCCGTAGATACGCAGTATTTT. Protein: CASSPSVDTQYF.

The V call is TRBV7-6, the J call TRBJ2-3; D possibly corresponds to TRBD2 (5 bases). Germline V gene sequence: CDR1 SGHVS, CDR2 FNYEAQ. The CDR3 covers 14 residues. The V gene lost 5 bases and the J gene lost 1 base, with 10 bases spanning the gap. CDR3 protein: CASSRTRGTDTQYF. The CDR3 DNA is TGTGCCAGCAGCAGAACTAGGGGCACAGATACGCAGTATTTT.

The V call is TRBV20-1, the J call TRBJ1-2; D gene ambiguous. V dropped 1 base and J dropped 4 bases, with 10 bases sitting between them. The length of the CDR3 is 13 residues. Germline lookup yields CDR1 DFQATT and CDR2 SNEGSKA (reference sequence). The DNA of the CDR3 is TGCAGTGCTAGAGGGACGGAGCTCTATGGCTACACCTTC. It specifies CSARGTELYGYTF.

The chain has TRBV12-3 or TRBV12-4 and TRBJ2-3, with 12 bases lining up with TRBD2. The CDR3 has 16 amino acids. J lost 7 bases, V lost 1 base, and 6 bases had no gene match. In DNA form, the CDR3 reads TGTGCCAGCAGTTTAGGCACTAGCGGGAGGACACATACGCAGTATTTT. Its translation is CASSLGTSGRTHTQYF.

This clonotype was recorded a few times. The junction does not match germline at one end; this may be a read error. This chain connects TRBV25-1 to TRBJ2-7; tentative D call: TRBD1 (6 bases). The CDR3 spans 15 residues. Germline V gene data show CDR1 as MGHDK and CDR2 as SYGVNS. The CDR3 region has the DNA TGCGCCAGCGGTAAAAATTCCGGGACAACCTACGAGCAGTACTTC. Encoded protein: CASGKNSGTTYEQYF.

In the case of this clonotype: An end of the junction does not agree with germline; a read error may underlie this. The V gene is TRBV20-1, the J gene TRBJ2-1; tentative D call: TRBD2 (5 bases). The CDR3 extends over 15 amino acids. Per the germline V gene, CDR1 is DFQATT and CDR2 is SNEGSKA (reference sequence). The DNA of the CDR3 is TGCAGTGCTAGCGAGGGTAGAACGTCCTACAATGTGCAGTTCTTC. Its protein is CSASEGRTSYNVQFF.

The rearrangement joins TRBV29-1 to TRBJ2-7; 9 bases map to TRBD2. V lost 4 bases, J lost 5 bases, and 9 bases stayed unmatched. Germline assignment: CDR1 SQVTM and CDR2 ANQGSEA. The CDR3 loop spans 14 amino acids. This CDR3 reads CSVALAGVSHEQYF. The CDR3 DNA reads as TGCAGCGTTGCTTTAGCGGGAGTTTCCCACGAGCAGTACTTC.

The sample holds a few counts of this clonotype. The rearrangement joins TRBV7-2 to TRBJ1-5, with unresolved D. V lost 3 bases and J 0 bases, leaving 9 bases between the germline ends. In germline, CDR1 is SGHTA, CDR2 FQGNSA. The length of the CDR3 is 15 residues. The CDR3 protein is CASSFTLDSNQPQHF. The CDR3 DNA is TGTGCCAGCAGCTTCACTCTCGATAGCAATCAGCCCCAGCATTTT.

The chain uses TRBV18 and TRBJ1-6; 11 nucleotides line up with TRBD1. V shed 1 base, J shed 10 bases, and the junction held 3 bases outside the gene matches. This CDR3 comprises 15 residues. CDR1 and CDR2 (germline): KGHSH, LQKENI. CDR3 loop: CASSPRTGGESPLHF. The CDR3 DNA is TGTGCCAGCTCACCACGGACAGGGGGCGAGTCACCCCTCCACTTT.

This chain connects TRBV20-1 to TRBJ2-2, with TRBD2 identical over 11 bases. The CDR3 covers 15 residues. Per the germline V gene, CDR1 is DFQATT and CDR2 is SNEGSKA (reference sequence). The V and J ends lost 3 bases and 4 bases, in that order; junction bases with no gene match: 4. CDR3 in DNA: TGCAGTGCTAGTTGGCTAGCGGGAGGCACCGGGGAGCTGTTTTTT. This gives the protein CSASWLAGGTGELFF.

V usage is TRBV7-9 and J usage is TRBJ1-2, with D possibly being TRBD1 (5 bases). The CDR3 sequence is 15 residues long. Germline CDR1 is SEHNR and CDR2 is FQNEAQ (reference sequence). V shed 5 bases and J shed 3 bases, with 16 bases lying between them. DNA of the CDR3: TGTGCCAGCAGCCCCGACAGCCTTGGGGACTATGGCTACACCTTC. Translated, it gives CASSPDSLGDYGYTF.

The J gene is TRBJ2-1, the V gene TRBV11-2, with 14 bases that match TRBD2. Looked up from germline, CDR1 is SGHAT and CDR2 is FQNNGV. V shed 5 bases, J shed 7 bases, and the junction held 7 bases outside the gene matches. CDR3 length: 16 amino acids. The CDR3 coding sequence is TGTGCCAGCAGCACCTCCGGGACTAGCGGGAGTAATGAGCAGTTCTTC. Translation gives CASSTSGTSGSNEQFF.

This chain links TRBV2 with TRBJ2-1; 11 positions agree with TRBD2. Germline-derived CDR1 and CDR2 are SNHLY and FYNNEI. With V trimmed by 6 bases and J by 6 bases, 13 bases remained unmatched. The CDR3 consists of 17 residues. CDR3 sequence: CASRETPGLAEPNEQFF. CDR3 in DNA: TGTGCCAGCAGGGAGACCCCGGGACTAGCGGAACCCAATGAGCAGTTCTTC.

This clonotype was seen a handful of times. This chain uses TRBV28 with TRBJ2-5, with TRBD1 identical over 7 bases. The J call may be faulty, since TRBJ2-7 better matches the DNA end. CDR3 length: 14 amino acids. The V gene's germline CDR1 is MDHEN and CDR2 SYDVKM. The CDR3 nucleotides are TGTGCCAGCAGGCTACAGGGGTACTCCTACGAGCAGTACTTC. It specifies CASRLQGYSYEQYF.

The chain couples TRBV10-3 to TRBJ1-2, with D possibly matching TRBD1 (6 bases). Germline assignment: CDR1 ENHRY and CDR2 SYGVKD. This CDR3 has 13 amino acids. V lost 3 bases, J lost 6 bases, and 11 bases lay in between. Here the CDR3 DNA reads TGTGCCATCAGTGACTCGGGGGCAGATGGCTACACCTTC. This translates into CAISDSGADGYTF.

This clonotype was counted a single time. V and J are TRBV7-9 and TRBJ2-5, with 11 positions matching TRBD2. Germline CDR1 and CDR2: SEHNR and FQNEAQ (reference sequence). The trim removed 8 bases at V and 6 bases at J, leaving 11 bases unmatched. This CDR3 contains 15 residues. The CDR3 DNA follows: TGTGCCAGCTTAGGCCCACTAGCGGGGGCCCAGACCCAGTACTTC. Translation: CASLGPLAGAQTQYF.

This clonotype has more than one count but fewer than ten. The CDR3 is CSVQGGDQPQHF. The DNA for the CDR3 is TGCAGCGTGCAGGGAGGCGATCAGCCCCAGCATTTT. The V and J genes are TRBV29-1 and TRBJ1-5, with D perhaps matching TRBD1 (5 bases). Germline loops: CDR1 SQVTM, CDR2 ANQGSEA. CDR3 length equals 12 residues. With 6 bases removed from V and 5 bases from J, the gap between germline ends came to 11 bases. The full variable domain, completed using reference TRBV29-1 and TRBJ1-5, is SAVISQKPSRDICQRGTSLTIQCQVDSQVTMMFWYRQQPGQSLTLIATANQGSEATYESGFVIDKFPISRPNLTFSTLTVSNMSPEDSSIYLCSVQGGDQPQHFGDGTRLSIL.

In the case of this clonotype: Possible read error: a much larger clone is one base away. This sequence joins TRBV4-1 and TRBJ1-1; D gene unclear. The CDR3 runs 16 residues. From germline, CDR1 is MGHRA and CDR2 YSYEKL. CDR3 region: CACSQLVGRQNTEAFF. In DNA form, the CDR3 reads TGCGCCTGCAGCCAATTGGTAGGACGGCAGAACACTGAAGCTTTCTTT.

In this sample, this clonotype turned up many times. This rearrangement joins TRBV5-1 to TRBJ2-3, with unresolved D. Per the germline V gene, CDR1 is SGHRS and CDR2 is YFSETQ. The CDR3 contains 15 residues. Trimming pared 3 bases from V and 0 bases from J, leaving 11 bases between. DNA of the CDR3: TGCGCCAGCAGCTCCTCCTTAGACAGCACAGATACGCAGTATTTT. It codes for CASSSSLDSTDTQYF.

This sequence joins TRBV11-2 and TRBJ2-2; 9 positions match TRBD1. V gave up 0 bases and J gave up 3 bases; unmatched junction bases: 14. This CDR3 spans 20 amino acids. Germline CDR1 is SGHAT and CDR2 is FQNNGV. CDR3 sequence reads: CASSLDLPGTGLGHTGELFF. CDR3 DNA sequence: TGTGCCAGCAGCTTAGACCTCCCCGGGACAGGGTTGGGGCACACCGGGGAGCTGTTTTTT.